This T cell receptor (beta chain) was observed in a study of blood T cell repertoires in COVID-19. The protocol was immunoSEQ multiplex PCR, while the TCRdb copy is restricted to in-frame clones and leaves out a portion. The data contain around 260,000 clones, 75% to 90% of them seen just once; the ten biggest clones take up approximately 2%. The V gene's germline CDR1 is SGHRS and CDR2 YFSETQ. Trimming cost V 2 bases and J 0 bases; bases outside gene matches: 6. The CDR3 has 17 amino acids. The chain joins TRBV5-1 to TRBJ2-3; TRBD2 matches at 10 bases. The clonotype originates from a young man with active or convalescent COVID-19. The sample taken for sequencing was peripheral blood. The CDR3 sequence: CASSLSSSGGSTDTQYF. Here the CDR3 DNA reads TGCGCCAGCAGCTTATCCTCTAGCGGGGGTAGCACAGATACGCAGTATTTT. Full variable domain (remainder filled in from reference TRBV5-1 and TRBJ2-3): KAGVTQTPRYLIKTRGQQVTLSCSPISGHRSVSWYQQTPGQGLQFLFEYFSETQRNKGNFPGRFSGRQFSNSRSEMNVSTLELGDSALYLCASSLSSSGGSTDTQYFGPGTRLTVL.